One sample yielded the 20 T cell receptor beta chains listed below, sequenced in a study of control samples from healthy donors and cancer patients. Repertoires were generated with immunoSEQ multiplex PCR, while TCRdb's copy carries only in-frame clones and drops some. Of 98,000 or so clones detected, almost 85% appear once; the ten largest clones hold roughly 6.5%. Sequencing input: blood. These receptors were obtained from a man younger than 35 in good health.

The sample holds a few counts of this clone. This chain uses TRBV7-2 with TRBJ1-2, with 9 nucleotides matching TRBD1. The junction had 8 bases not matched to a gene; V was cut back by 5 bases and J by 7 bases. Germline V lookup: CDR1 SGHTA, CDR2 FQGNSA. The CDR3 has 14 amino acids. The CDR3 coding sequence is TGTGCCAGCAGCCTAGGGACAGGGATGGCTGGCTACACCTTC. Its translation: CASSLGTGMAGYTF.

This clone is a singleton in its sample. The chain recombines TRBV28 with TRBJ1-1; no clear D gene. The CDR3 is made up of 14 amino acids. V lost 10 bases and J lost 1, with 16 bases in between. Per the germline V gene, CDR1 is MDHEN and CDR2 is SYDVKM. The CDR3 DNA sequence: TGTGCCACCTGTAGAACCATGGGGAACACTGAAGCTTTCTTT. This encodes CATCRTMGNTEAFF.

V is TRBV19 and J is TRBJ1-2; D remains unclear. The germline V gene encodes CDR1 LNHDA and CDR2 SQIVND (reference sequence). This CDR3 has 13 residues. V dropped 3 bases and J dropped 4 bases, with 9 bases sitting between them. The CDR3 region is CASSMTEFYGYTF. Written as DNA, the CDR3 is TGTGCCAGTAGTATGACCGAGTTCTATGGCTACACCTTC.

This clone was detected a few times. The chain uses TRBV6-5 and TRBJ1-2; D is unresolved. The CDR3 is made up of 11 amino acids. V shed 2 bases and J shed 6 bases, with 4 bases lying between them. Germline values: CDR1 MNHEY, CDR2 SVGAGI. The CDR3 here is CASSYRDGYTF. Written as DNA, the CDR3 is TGTGCCAGCAGTTACAGGGATGGCTACACCTTC.

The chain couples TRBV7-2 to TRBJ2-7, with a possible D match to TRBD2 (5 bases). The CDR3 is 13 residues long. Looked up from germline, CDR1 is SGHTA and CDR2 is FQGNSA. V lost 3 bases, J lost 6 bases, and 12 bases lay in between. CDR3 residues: CASSFGPRGEQYF. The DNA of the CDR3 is TGTGCCAGCAGCTTCGGCCCCCGGGGCGAGCAGTACTTC. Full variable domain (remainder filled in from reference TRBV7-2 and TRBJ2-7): GAGVSQSPSNKVTEKGKDVELRCDPISGHTALYWYRQSLGQGLEFLIYFQGNSAPDKSGLPSDRFSAERTGGSVSTLTIQRTQQEDSAVYLCASSFGPRGEQYFGPGTRLTVT.

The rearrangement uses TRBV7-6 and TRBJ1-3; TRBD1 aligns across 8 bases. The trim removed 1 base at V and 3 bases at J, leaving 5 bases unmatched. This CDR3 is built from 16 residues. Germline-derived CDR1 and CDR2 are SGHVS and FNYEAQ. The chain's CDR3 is CASSLEAGGFGNTIYF. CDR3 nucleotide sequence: TGTGCCAGCAGCTTAGAGGCAGGGGGCTTTGGAAACACCATATATTTT.

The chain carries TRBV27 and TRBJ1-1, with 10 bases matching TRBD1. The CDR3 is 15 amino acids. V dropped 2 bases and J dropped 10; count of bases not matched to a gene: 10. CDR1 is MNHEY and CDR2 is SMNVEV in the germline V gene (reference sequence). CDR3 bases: TGTGCCAGCAGTTTAAAGGGACAGGGGAGGGGAAGAGCTTTCTTT. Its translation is CASSLKGQGRGRAFF.

CDR3 in amino acids: CAWGGNEAFF. For the CDR3, the DNA is TGTGCCTGGGGGGGAAATGAAGCTTTCTTT. This chain joins TRBV30 and TRBJ1-1; weak D call: TRBD1 (5 bases). The CDR3 runs 10 residues. Germline CDR1 GTSNPN, CDR2 SVGIG (reference sequence). The V and J ends lost 5 bases and 7 bases respectively, with 8 bases between them.

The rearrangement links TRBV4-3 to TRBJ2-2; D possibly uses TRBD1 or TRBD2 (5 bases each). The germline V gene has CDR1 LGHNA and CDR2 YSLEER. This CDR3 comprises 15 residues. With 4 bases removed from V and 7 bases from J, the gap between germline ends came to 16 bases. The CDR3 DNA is TGCGCCAGCAGCCGAATCATACCTGGGGGCGGGGAGCTGTTTTTT. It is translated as CASSRIIPGGGELFF.

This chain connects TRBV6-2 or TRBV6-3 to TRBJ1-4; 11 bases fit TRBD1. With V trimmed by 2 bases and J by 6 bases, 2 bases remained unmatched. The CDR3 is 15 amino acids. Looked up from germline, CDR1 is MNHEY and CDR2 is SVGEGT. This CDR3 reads CASSYGTGGDEKLFF. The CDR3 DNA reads TGTGCCAGCAGTTACGGGACAGGGGGGGATGAAAAACTGTTTTTT.

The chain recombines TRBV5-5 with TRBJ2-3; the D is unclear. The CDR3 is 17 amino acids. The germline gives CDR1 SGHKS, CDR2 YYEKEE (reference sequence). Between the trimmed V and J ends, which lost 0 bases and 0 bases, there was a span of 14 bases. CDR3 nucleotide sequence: TGTGCCAGCAGCTTGGAGGACCCCCTTATTAGCACAGATACGCAGTATTTT. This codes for CASSLEDPLISTDTQYF.

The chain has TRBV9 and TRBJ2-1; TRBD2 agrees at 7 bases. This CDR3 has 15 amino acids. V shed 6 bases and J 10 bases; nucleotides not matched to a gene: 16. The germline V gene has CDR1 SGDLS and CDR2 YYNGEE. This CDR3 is CASTRYRGGVAEQFF. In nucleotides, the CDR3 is TGTGCCAGCACCAGATACCGGGGAGGGGTAGCGGAGCAGTTCTTC.

CDR3 bases: TGTGCCACTAGAGCCCCAGGGGGGCATCAGCCCCAGCATTTT. Translated: CATRAPGGHQPQHF. The chain is built from TRBV6-6 and TRBJ1-5, with 7 bases identical to TRBD1. The J segment lost 5 bases and the V segment lost 10 bases, leaving 11 bases of the junction unmatched. The germline V gene has CDR1 MNHNY and CDR2 SVGAGI (reference sequence). The CDR3 consists of 14 residues.

The CDR3 DNA is TGTGCCAGCAGCCAAGACTGGGCCCCCGGCAGGGGGCTTCTCAACACCGGGGAGCTGTTTTTT. Its protein product is CASSQDWAPGRGLLNTGELFF. The chain joins TRBV3-1 (or the pseudogene TRBV3-2) to TRBJ2-2; 8 nucleotides align to TRBD1. The CDR3 is 21 amino acids. Germline V gene lookup returns CDR1 LGHDT and CDR2 YNNKEL (reference sequence). V dropped 0 bases and J dropped 2; count of bases not matched to a gene: 17.

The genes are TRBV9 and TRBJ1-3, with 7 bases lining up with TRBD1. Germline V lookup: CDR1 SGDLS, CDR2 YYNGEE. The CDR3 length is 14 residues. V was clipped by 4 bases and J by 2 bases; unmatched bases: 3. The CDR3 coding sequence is TGTGCCAGCAGCCCAGGGGGTACTGGAAACACCATATATTTT. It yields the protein CASSPGGTGNTIYF.

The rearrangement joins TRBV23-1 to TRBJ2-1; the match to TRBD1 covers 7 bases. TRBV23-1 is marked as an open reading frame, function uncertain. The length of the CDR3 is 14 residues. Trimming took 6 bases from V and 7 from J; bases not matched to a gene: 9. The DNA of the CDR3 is TGCGCCAGCAGGCTTCGACAGGGTGGAAATGAGCAGTTCTTC. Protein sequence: CASRLRQGGNEQFF.

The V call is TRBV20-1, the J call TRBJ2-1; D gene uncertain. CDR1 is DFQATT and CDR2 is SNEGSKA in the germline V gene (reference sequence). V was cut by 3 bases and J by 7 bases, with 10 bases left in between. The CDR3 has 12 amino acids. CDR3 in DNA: TGCAGTGCTAGTTATCGAAGAAATGAGCAGTTCTTC. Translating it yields CSASYRRNEQFF.

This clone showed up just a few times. CDR3: CASSQTYGYTF. CDR3 DNA sequence: TGTGCCAGCTCCCAAACTTATGGCTACACCTTC. The chain joins TRBV5-6 to TRBJ1-2; the D is unclear. Per germline, CDR1 SGHDT and CDR2 YYEEEE. Trimming took off 7 bases at V and 5 bases at J, with 9 bases between the two ends. CDR3 size: 11 residues.

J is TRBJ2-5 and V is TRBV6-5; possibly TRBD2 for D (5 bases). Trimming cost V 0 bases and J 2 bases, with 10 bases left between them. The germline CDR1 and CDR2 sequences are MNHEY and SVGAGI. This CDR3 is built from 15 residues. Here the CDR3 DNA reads TGTGCCAGCAGTTACTCGGGAGTGGGTCAAGAGACCCAGTACTTC. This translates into CASSYSGVGQETQYF.

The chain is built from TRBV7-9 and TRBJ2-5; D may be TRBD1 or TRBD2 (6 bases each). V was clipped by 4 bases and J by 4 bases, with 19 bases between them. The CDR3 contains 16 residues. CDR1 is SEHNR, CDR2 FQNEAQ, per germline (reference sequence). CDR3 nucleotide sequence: TGTGCCAGCAGCTCCAAAGAAGGGGGGCCGATAGAGACCCAGTACTTC. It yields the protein CASSSKEGGPIETQYF.